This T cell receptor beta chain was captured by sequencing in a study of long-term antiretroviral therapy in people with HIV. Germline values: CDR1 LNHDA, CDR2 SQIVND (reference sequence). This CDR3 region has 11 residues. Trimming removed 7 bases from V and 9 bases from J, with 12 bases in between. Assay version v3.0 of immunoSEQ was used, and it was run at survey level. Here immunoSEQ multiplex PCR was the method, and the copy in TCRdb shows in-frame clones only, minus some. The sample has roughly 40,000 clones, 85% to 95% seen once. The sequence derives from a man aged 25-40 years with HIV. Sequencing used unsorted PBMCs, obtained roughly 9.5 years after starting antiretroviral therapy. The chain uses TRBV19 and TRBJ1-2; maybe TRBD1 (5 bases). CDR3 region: CASMGLGRYTF. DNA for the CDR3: TGTGCCAGTATGGGGTTGGGGCGCTACACCTTC.